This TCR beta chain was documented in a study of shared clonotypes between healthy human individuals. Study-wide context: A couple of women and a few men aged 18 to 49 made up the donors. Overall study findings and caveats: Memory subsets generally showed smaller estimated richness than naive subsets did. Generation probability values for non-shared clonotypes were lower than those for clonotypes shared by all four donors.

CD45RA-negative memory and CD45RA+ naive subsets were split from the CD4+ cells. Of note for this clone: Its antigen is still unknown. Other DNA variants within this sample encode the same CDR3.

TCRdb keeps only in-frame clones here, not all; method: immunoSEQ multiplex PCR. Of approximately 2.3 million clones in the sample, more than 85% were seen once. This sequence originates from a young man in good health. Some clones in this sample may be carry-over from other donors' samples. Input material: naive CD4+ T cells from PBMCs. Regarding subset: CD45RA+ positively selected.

The CDR3 protein is CASSLSGGNEQFF. The CDR3 bases are TGCGCCAGCAGCTTGTCAGGGGGCAATGAGCAGTTCTTC. This chain connects TRBV5-1 to TRBJ2-1; TRBD1 aligns across 7 bases. V shed 1 base, J shed 6 bases, and the junction held 1 base outside the gene matches. CDR1 is SGHRS and CDR2 is YFSETQ in the germline V gene. This CDR3 has 13 amino acids.